The sequence of this T cell receptor beta chain was determined in a study of radiation and T cells in renal cell carcinoma (dated by TCRdb to about 2020). For the study in its entirety: The samples were drawn from a clinical trial, where primary renal cell carcinomas were treated with 15 Gy of stereotactic body radiation therapy and then removed by nephrectomy 4 weeks afterward. In total, approximately 54 samples, comprising 25 or so tumors and approximately 27 peripheral blood samples, were subjected to TCR beta sequencing. In the 40 to 60 samples combined, roughly 4.4 million unique CDR3 nucleotide sequences were found, encoding 2 million to 3 million unique CDR3 amino acid sequences.

Per the publication, the time point label means: blood 2 weeks post-SBRT. Explained via the paper, the treatment or condition label denotes: 15 Gy SBRT to primary tumor, nephrectomy 4 weeks later. To follow tumor-enriched clonotypes, peripheral blood was collected serially from radiation-treated patients at baseline and again at 2 weeks and 4 weeks after SBRT. Every patient's renal cell carcinoma showed clear cell pathology. The QIAamp DNA Blood Mini Kit (Qiagen) was used to prepare genomic DNA for TCR sequencing. The analyses included only samples that passed all quality control checks. The investigation overall reported the following: No pretreatment tumor biopsies were available, so the baseline intratumoral presence of clonotypes could not be determined. An increase in top tumor clonotypes in blood was observed from baseline to 2 weeks post-radiation, followed by contraction by 4 weeks, which was taken to suggest transient expansion of tumor-resident clones. With a single-armed trial design, the study had no way to address how radiation dose or scheduling affects the TCR repertoire. Blood repertoire dynamics were not followed beyond 4 weeks after treatment.

Counted from cysteine to phenylalanine, this CDR3 has 16 amino acids. Solely the CDR3 DNA is kept, with 48 bases framed from the first base. At the junction V is shortened by 2 bases and J by 7 bases, with 15 bases in between. CDR1 and CDR2, looked up from the germline V gene, are SNHLY and FYNNEI. The immunoSEQ kit was used, according to the manufacturer's recommendations, to generate TCR beta libraries from genomic DNA. Library preparation used a first multiplex PCR with proprietary primers, then a second PCR adding unique barcodes, with bead cleanups after each round. Each sample batch included a kit-provided positive control reaction and a negative control reaction. The final libraries underwent checking on an Agilent 4200 TapeStation D1000 ScreenTape, volumetric pooling, and quantification by qPCR. Sequencing was performed on an Illumina NextSeq500 with a MidOutput 150-cycle cartridge, and 156 Read1 and 15 Index1 cycles were run with kit custom primers. The pooled library was loaded at approximately 1.1 pM with a roughly 20% PhiX control spike-in. From the authors' description of their analysis: Vendor-processed data were analyzed in R, with a clonotype defined as all T cells sharing the same CDR3 nucleotide sequence. In the clone abundance analyses, frequencies were normalized to the 10,000 most abundant clones in each sample. Public T cell clones, which averaged fewer than five per sample, were excluded before analysis. An abundance difference of at least 32-fold between compartments was the criterion for calling clonotypes tumor-enriched or baseline blood-enriched. A beta-binomial differential abundance model was applied to find clonotypes that expanded or contracted between blood time points. The Baroni-Urbani and Buser coefficient was used to measure tumor-blood repertoire similarity, and groups were compared with two-tailed Wilcoxon tests in R. TCRdb provides this immuneACCESS table in a form limited to in-frame rearrangements. Some clones are lacking; in checked studies, under half of them reflect an unresolved V gene, and why the rest are absent is not known. V and J calls and clone size come straight from that table; D and trimming were deduced from the DNA. In this sample the table shows more than 100,000 clones, 70% to 90% of which occur a single time. The ten largest clones represent 4.5% to 7.5% of the sample.

A single count supports this clone. Its antigen is currently not known. The input lacks base qualities; no much larger clone sits a single base away. The receptor chain draws on TRBV2 and TRBJ1-6; tentative D gene TRBD1, with 6 bases matching. The input for sequencing was blood, taken from a patient whose treatment included radiotherapy and nephrectomy. This sequence was found in a woman in her sixties or seventies with renal cell carcinoma. The CDR3 here reads CASSEISGGRNSPLHF. DNA sequence: TGTGCCAGCAGTGAAATTTCGGGGGGGCGGAATTCACCCCTCCACTTT.